Given below is one TCR beta chain in context. The Seattle patients, enrolled during active infection, were followed longitudinally. The germline V gene encodes CDR1 LGHDT and CDR2 YNNKEL (reference sequence). With 5 bases clipped from V and 5 bases from J, the junction kept 4 bases outside the gene matches. The CDR3 is made up of 14 amino acids. These data originate in a study of blood T cell repertoires in COVID-19. The method was immunoSEQ multiplex PCR; TCRdb's version includes in-frame clones alone and lacks a portion of them. The table has fewer than 250,000 clones, around four fifths seen once. Sequencing was performed on peripheral blood. This TCR came from a woman of 80 years or more with COVID-19, enrolled during active disease. This chain connects TRBV3-1 (or the pseudogene TRBV3-2) to TRBJ2-7; 12 nucleotides align to TRBD1. The CDR3 DNA follows: TGTGCCAGCAGCGCGGGACAGGGGGCCCACGAGCAGTACTTC. Its translation is CASSAGQGAHEQYF.